This TCR beta chain was obtained from a study of shared clonotypes between healthy human individuals. The germline gives CDR1 MDHEN, CDR2 SYDVKM. The CDR3 loop spans 14 amino acids. V lost 7 bases and J lost 2, with 14 bases in between. Deep-level settings were used for running the assay. The repertoire was sequenced with immunoSEQ multiplex PCR; TCRdb's copy has only in-frame clones and lacks some. The sample consists of some 500,000 clones, roughly 95% of them appearing once. The genes are TRBV28 and TRBJ1-2; D ambiguous. The receptor comes from a woman in her twenties or thirties in good health. The sequenced sample was naive CD4+ T cells sorted from blood. Subset in this sample: CD45RA+ positively selected. This CDR3 is CASKGYGSNYGYTF. CDR3 sequence (DNA): TGTGCCAGCAAAGGGTATGGGTCCAACTATGGCTACACCTTC.